This entry lists 2 T cell receptor beta chains sequenced from one sample in a study of blood T cell repertoires in COVID-19. TCRdb's copy holds only in-frame clones and misses some; the assay was immunoSEQ multiplex PCR. The table records a few hundred thousand clones, around 90% of them present only once. Input material: peripheral blood. Receptors originate from a woman in her forties who had recovered from COVID-19.

The chain has TRBV11-3 and TRBJ2-4, with D tentatively TRBD2 (5 bases). CDR1 is SGHNT and CDR2 is YENEEA in the germline V gene. This CDR3 has 14 residues. V lost 8 bases, J lost 0 bases, and 11 bases lay in between. The CDR3 coding sequence is TGTGCCAGCGGAGGACCTCTAGCCAAAAACATTCAGTACTTC. This codes for CASGGPLAKNIQYF.

This rearrangement joins TRBV27 to TRBJ2-7; D might be TRBD1 (8 bases). V was cut by 2 bases and J by 4 bases, with 12 bases left in between. Germline CDR1 reads MNHEY; CDR2 reads SMNVEV (reference sequence). The CDR3 sequence is 14 residues long. The CDR3 protein is CASSLNRGGYEQYF. The CDR3 DNA follows: TGTGCCAGCAGTTTAAACAGGGGGGGATACGAGCAGTACTTC.